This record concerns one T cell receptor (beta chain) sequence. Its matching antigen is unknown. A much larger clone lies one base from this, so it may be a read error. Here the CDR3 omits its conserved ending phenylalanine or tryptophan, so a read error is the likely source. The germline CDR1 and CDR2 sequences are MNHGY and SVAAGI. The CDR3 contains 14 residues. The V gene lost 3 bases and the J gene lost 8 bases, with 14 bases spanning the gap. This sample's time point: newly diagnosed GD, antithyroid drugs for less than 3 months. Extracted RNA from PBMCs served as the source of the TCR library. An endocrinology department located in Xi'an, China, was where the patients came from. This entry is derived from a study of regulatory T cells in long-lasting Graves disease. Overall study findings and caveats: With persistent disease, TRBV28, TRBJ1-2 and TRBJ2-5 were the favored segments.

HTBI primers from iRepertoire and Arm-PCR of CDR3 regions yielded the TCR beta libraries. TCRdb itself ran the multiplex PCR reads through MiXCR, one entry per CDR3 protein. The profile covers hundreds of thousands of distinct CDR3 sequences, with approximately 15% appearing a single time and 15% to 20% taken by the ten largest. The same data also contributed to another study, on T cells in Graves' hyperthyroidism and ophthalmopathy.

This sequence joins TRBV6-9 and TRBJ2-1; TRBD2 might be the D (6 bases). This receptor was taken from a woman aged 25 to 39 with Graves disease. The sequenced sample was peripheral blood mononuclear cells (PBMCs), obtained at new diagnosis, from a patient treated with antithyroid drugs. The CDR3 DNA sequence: TGTGCCAGCAGTTACGGGCTCGGAGGGCATGAGCAGTTCCTC. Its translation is CASSYGLGGHEQFL.